These 16 T cell receptor beta chains were sequenced from one sample in a study of blood T cell repertoires in COVID-19. Only in-frame clones appear in the TCRdb table, and some are missing; sequencing was by immunoSEQ multiplex PCR. This table holds about 190,000 clones, around 90% found once. Sequencing was carried out using peripheral blood. These receptors were obtained from a man aged 40-49 years with acute or convalescent COVID-19.

This rearrangement joins TRBV3-1 (or the pseudogene TRBV3-2) to TRBJ2-2; TRBD1 aligns across 7 bases. This CDR3 contains 14 residues. Germline V lookup: CDR1 LGHDT, CDR2 YNNKEL (reference sequence). With 6 bases clipped from V and 0 bases from J, the junction kept 1 base outside the gene matches. The CDR3 sequence: CASRGQPNTGELFF. The CDR3 DNA reads as TGTGCCAGCAGGGGACAGCCGAACACCGGGGAGCTGTTTTTT.

V is TRBV5-1 and J is TRBJ2-2; 7 bases map to TRBD2. Germline lookup yields CDR1 SGHRS and CDR2 YFSETQ. V was clipped by 3 bases and J by 5 bases; unmatched bases: 7. CDR3 length: 15 amino acids. CDR3 sequence: CASSSGTTSTGELFF. The CDR3 region has the DNA TGCGCCAGCAGCTCCGGGACTACCTCTACCGGGGAGCTGTTTTTT. Full variable domain (rest looked up from reference TRBV5-1 and TRBJ2-2): KAGVTQTPRYLIKTRGQQVTLSCSPISGHRSVSWYQQTPGQGLQFLFEYFSETQRNKGNFPGRFSGRQFSNSRSEMNVSTLELGDSALYLCASSSGTTSTGELFFGEGSRLTVL.

The chain links TRBV5-1 to TRBJ2-3; TRBD1 matches at 9 bases. This CDR3 spans 16 amino acids. Trimming at V came to 0 bases and at J to 6 bases, leaving 8 bases not matched to a gene. The germline V gene encodes CDR1 SGHRS and CDR2 YFSETQ. CDR3 sequence reads: CASSLGGGQGSDTQYF. CDR3 bases: TGCGCCAGCAGCTTGGGAGGGGGACAGGGTTCTGATACGCAGTATTTT. The whole variable domain, remainder taken from reference TRBV5-1 and TRBJ2-3, is KAGVTQTPRYLIKTRGQQVTLSCSPISGHRSVSWYQQTPGQGLQFLFEYFSETQRNKGNFPGRFSGRQFSNSRSEMNVSTLELGDSALYLCASSLGGGQGSDTQYFGPGTRLTVL.

The chain joins TRBV24-1 to TRBJ2-3; 9 nucleotides match TRBD1. The J segment lost 4 bases and the V segment lost 0 bases, leaving 7 bases of the junction unmatched. Germline values: CDR1 KGHDR, CDR2 SFDVKD. This CDR3 has 17 residues. CDR3 sequence reads: CATSDLGKTGGSDTQYF. In DNA, the CDR3 is TGTGCCACCAGTGATTTGGGGAAGACAGGGGGGTCAGATACGCAGTATTTT.

This clone was observed a few times. The chain recombines TRBV1 with TRBJ2-7; the D call of TRBD1 is as the table states it, not checked on the DNA. TRBV1 is termed a pseudogene. The CDR3 is 19 residues long. CDR3 protein: CTSSQDRSRDRVLAYEQYF. In DNA, the CDR3 is TGCACCAGCAGCCAAGACAGGTCCCGGGACAGGGTTTTAGCCTACGAGCAGTACTTC.

DNA for the CDR3: TGCGCCAGCAGCCAAGGAAGCGGGGGGCCGCAAGAGACCCAGTACTTC. This encodes CASSQGSGGPQETQYF. The V gene is TRBV4-1, the J gene TRBJ2-5; 9 nucleotides line up with TRBD2. Germline V CDR1 and CDR2: MGHRA, YSYEKL. Trimming took 1 base from V and 2 from J; bases not matched to a gene: 5. This CDR3 has 16 amino acids.

The V gene is TRBV9, the J gene TRBJ2-3, with 9 bases fitting TRBD2. This CDR3 has 16 residues. The germline V gene has CDR1 SGDLS and CDR2 YYNGEE. Unmatched junction bases numbered 6, after V lost 0 bases and J lost 4 bases. CDR3 sequence (DNA): TGTGCCAGCAGCGTAGGGCGGGGGGGCCCCCCAGATACGCAGTATTTT. Protein sequence: CASSVGRGGPPDTQYF.

V and J are TRBV7-2 and TRBJ2-7; 7 nucleotides line up with TRBD1. V lost 1 base, J lost 2 bases, and 5 bases stayed unmatched. This CDR3 has 15 amino acids. Germline CDR1 is SGHTA and CDR2 is FQGNSA. CDR3 sequence (DNA): TGTGCCAGCAGCTTAGAAGGGGGCGCGGCCTACGAGCAGTACTTC. It specifies CASSLEGGAAYEQYF.

The J gene is TRBJ2-3, the V gene TRBV9; no reliable D call. Germline CDR1 SGDLS, CDR2 YYNGEE. There are 15 residues in the CDR3. V shed 1 base and J shed 0 bases, with 9 bases lying between them. The DNA for the CDR3 is TGTGCCAGCAGCGTAATGGTTACTAGCACAGATACGCAGTATTTT. Translated, it gives CASSVMVTSTDTQYF. Looking up the rest from reference TRBV9 and TRBJ2-3 gives the full variable domain: DSGVTQTPKHLITATGQRVTLRCSPRSGDLSVYWYQQSLDQGLQFLIQYYNGEERAKGNILERFSAQQFPDLHSELNLSSLELGDSALYFCASSVMVTSTDTQYFGPGTRLTVL.

As DNA, the CDR3 is TGTGCCAGCAGATATAGCACCGGACAGGGTGCAGATACGCAGTATTTT. It codes for CASRYSTGQGADTQYF. V usage is TRBV3-1 (or the pseudogene TRBV3-2) and J usage is TRBJ2-3; TRBD1 agrees at 8 bases. CDR3 size: 16 residues. Germline values: CDR1 LGHDT, CDR2 YNNKEL (reference sequence). J was trimmed by 4 bases and V by 6 bases; bases with no gene match: 12.

The V gene is TRBV3-1 (or the pseudogene TRBV3-2), the J gene TRBJ1-5; D may be TRBD1 (5 bases). The CDR3 runs to 13 residues. The V end lost 5 bases, the J end lost 7 bases, and 12 bases lay between the germline ends. In germline, CDR1 is LGHDT, CDR2 YNNKEL (reference sequence). The CDR3: CASSVGGNQPQHF. CDR3 nucleotide sequence: TGTGCCAGCAGCGTGGGGGGTAACCAGCCCCAGCATTTT.

J is TRBJ1-1 and V is TRBV5-1; possible D gene TRBD1, 6 bases. Germline lookup yields CDR1 SGHRS and CDR2 YFSETQ. There are 16 residues in the CDR3. The V gene lost 4 bases and the J gene lost 1 base, with 17 bases spanning the gap. The CDR3 loop reads CASSPGRGMENTEAFF. The CDR3 region has the DNA TGCGCCAGCAGCCCCGGGAGGGGGATGGAGAACACTGAAGCTTTCTTT.

The chain carries TRBV30 and TRBJ1-1; the D gene is possibly TRBD1 (5 bases). CDR3 length: 13 residues. Germline CDR1 reads GTSNPN; CDR2 reads SVGIG (reference sequence). V was cut by 4 bases and J by 4 bases, with 13 bases left in between. The CDR3 loop is CAWIPLGGTEAFF. The CDR3 region has the DNA TGTGCCTGGATCCCGCTGGGGGGCACTGAAGCTTTCTTT.

This chain connects TRBV5-1 to TRBJ1-1; perhaps TRBD1 as D (5 bases). Per germline, CDR1 SGHRS and CDR2 YFSETQ. The V gene lost 5 bases and the J gene lost 4 bases, with 15 bases spanning the gap. The CDR3 runs 14 residues. CDR3 DNA sequence: TGCGCCAGCAGGTCCCAGGGCCAGAGCACTGAAGCTTTCTTT. It is translated as CASRSQGQSTEAFF.

The chain has TRBV30 and TRBJ2-1, with 10 bases lining up with TRBD2. Germline V gene sequence: CDR1 GTSNPN, CDR2 SVGIG (reference sequence). With V trimmed by 3 bases and J by 6 bases, 5 bases remained unmatched. The CDR3 consists of 14 residues. The CDR3 coding sequence is TGTGCCTGGAGCCCGGGACTAGCGACCAATGAGCAGTTCTTC. The encoded protein is CAWSPGLATNEQFF.

J is TRBJ1-2 and V is TRBV19, with D unclear. Deletions cut 6 bases from V and 8 bases from J, with 22 bases between. This CDR3 is 15 amino acids long. Germline lookup yields CDR1 LNHDA and CDR2 SQIVND (reference sequence). The CDR3 DNA follows: TGTGCCAGTAGAGCCTTCGTTAGACACGGAGGGGGCTACACCTTC. Translating it yields CASRAFVRHGGGYTF.